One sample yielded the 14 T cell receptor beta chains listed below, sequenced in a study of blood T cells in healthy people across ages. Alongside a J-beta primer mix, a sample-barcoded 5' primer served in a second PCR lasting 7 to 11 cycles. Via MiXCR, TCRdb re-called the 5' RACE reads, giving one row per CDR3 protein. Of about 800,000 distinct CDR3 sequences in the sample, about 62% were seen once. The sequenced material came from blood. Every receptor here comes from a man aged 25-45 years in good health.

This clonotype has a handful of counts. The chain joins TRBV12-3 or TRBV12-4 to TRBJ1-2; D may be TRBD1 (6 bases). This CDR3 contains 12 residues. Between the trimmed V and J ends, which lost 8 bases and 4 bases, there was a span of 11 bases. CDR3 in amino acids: CASQQGTYGYTF. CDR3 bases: TGTGCCAGCCAGCAGGGGACCTATGGCTACACCTTC.

The DNA for the CDR3 is TGTGCCAGCAGCTTAGACTACCTAGCGAACAATGAGCAGTTCTTC. The encoded protein is CASSLDYLANNEQFF. The chain recombines TRBV7-3 with TRBJ2-1; D may be TRBD2 (6 bases). The germline V gene encodes CDR1 SGHTA and CDR2 FQGTGA. CDR3 size: 15 residues. Trimming shortened V by 2 bases and J by 5 bases, and 13 bases separated the two germline ends. The entire variable domain, with the rest obtained from reference TRBV7-3 and TRBJ2-1, is as follows: GAGVSQTPSNKVTEKGKYVELRCDPISGHTALYWYRQSLGQGPEFLIYFQGTGAADDSGLPNDRFFAVRPEGSVSTLKIQRTERGDSAVYLCASSLDYLANNEQFFGPGTRLTVL.

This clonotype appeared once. In nucleotides, the CDR3 is TGCAGTGCTAGTGGGACTAGCGGGACTGAAGAGACCCAGTACTTC. It translates to CSASGTSGTEETQYF. The gene calls are TRBV20-1 and TRBJ2-5, with 13 bases fitting TRBD2. CDR3 length: 15 amino acids. J lost 3 bases, V lost 3 bases, and 4 bases had no gene match. Germline CDR1 DFQATT, CDR2 SNEGSKA (reference sequence).

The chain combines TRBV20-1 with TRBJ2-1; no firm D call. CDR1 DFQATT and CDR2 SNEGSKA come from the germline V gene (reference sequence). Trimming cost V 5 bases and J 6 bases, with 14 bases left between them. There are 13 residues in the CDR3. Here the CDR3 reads CSAYAGPVNEQFF. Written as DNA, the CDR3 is TGCAGTGCTTACGCCGGACCAGTCAATGAGCAGTTCTTC.

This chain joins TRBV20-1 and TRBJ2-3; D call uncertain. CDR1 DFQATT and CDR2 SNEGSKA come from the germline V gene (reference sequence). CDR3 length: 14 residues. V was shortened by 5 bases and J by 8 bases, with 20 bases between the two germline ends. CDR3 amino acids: CSAEQKWGTRTQYF. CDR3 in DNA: TGCAGTGCTGAGCAAAAATGGGGTACACGTACGCAGTATTTT.

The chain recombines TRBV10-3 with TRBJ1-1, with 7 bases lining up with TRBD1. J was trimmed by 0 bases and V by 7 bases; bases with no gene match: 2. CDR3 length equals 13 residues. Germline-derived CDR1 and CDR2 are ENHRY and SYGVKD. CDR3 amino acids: CAITGTVNTEAFF. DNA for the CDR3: TGTGCCATCACAGGGACAGTGAACACTGAAGCTTTCTTT.

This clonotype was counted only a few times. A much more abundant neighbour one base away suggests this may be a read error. CDR3 sequence reads: CASRRLAGQQYF. CDR3 coding DNA: TGTGCCAGCAGGCGGCTAGCGGGCCAGCAGTACTTC. The V gene is TRBV28, the J gene TRBJ2-5; 8 bases align to TRBD2. The V segment lost 6 bases and the J segment 11 bases; nucleotides outside the gene matches: 8. The CDR3 runs to 12 residues. CDR1 and CDR2 (germline): MDHEN, SYDVKM.

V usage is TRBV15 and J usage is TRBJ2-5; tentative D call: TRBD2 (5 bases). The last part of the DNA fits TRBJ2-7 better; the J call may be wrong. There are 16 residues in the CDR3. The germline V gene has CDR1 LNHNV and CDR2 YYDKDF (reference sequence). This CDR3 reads CATNPKLGLAEYEQYF. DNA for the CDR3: TGTGCCACCAACCCCAAGTTAGGGCTAGCAGAATACGAGCAGTACTTC.

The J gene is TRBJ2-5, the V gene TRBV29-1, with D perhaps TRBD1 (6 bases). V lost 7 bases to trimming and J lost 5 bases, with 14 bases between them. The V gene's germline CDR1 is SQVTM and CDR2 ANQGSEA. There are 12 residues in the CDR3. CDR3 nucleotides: TGCAGCGCTGACGGACAGCGGGAGACCCAGTACTTC. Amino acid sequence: CSADGQRETQYF.

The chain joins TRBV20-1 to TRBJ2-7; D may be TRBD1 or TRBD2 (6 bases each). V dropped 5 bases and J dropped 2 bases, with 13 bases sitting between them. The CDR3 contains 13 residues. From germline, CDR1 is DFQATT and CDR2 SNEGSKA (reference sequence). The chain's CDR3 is CSAGRTDTYEQYF. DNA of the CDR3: TGCAGTGCTGGGAGGACAGACACCTACGAGCAGTACTTC.

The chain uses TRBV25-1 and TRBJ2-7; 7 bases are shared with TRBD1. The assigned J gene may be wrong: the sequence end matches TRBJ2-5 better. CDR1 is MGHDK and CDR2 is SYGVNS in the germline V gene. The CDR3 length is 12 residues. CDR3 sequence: CASRQGWETQYF. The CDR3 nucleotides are TGTGCCAGCCGACAGGGTTGGGAGACCCAGTACTTC.

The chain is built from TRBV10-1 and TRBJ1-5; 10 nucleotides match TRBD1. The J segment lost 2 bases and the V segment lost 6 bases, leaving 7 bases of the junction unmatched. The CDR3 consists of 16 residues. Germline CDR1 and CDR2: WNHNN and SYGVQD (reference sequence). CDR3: CASRAPGTGGNQPQHF. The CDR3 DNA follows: TGCGCCAGCAGAGCTCCCGGGACAGGGGGCAATCAGCCCCAGCATTTT.

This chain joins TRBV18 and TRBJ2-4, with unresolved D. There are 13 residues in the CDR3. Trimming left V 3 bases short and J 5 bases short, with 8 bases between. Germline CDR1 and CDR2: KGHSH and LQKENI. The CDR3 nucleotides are TGTGCCAGCTCACCGGTGGCAGAAAACATTCAGTACTTC. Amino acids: CASSPVAENIQYF.

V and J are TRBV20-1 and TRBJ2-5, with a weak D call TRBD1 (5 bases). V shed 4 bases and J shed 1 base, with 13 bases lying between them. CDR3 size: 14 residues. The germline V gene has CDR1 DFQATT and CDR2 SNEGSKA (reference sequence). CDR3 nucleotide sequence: TGCAGTGCTATCCCCAGGGAAATCCAAGAGACCCAGTACTTC. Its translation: CSAIPREIQETQYF.